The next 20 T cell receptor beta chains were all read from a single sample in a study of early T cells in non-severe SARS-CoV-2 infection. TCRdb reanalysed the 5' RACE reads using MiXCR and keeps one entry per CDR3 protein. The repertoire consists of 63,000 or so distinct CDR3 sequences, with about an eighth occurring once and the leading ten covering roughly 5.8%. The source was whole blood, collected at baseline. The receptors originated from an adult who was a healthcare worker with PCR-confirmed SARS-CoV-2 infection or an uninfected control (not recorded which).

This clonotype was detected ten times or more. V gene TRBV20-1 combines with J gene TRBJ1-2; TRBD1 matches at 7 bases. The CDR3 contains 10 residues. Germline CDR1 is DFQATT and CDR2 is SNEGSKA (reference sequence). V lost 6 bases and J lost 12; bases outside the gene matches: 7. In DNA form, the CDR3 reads TGCAGTGCAGGGGACAGCCGAGACACCTTC. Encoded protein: CSAGDSRDTF.

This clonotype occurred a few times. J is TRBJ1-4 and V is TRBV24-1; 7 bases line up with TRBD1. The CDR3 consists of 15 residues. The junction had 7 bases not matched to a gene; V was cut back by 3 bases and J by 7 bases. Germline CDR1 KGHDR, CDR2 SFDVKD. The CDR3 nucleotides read TGTGCCACCAGTGATCCGAGGGGGCCCAGTGAAAAACTGTTTTTT. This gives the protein CATSDPRGPSEKLFF.

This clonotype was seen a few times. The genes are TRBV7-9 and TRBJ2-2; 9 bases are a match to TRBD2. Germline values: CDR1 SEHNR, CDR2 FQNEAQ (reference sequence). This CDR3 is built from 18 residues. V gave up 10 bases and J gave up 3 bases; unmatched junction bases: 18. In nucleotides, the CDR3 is TGTGCCAACCAACCCTTAGCGGGAGTTTCGGTGGACACCGGGGAGCTGTTTTTT. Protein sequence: CANQPLAGVSVDTGELFF.

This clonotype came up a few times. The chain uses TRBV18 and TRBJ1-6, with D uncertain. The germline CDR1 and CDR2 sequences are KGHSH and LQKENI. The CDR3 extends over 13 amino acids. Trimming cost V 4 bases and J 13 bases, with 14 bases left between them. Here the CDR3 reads CASSLHVGSPLHF. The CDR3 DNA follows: TGTGCCAGCTCACTACACGTGGGAAGCCCCCTCCACTTT.

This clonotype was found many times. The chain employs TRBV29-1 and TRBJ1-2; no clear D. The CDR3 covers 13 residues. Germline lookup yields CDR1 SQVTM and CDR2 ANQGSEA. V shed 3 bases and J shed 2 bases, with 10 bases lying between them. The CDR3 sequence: CSVDPGRNYGYTF. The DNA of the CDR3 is TGCAGCGTTGATCCCGGACGGAACTATGGCTACACCTTC. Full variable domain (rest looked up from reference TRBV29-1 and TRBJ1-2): SAVISQKPSRDICQRGTSLTIQCQVDSQVTMMFWYRQQPGQSLTLIATANQGSEATYESGFVIDKFPISRPNLTFSTLTVSNMSPEDSSIYLCSVDPGRNYGYTFGSGTRLTVV.

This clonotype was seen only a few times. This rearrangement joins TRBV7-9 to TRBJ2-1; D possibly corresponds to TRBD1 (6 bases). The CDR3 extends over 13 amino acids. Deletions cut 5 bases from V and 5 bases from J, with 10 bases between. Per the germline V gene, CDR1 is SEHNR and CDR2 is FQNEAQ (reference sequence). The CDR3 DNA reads TGTGCCAGCAGCACTTGGACAGACAATGAGCAGTTCTTC. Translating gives CASSTWTDNEQFF.

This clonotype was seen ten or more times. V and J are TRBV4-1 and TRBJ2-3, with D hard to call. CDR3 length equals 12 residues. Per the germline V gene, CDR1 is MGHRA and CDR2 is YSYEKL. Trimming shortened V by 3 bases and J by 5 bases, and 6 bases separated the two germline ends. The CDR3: CASSQYEDTQYF. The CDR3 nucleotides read TGCGCCAGCAGCCAGTATGAAGATACGCAGTATTTT.

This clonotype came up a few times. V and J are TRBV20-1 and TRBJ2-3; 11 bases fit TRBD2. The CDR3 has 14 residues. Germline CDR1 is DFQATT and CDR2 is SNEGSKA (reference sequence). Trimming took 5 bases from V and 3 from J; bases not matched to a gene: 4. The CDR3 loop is CSASRLAGTDTQYF. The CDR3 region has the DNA TGCAGTGCTTCTAGACTAGCGGGGACAGATACGCAGTATTTT.

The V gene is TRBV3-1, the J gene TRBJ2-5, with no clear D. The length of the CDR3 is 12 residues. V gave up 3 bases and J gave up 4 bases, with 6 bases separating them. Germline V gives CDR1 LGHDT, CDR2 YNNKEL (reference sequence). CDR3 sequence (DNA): TGTGCCAGCAGCCATCGAGGAGAGACCCAGTACTTC. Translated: CASSHRGETQYF.

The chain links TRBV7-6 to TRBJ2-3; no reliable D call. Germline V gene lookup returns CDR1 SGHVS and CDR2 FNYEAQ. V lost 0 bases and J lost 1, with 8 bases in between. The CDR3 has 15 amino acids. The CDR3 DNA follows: TGTGCCAGCAGCTTAGCGCCTACAGGCACAGATACGCAGTATTTT. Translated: CASSLAPTGTDTQYF.

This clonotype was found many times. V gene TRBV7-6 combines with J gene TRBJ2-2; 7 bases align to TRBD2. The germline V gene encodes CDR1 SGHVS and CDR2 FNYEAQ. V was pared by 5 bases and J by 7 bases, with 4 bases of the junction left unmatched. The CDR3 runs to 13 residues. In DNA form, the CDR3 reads TGTGCCAGCAGCACACTAGCGAACGGGGAGCTGTTTTTT. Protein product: CASSTLANGELFF.

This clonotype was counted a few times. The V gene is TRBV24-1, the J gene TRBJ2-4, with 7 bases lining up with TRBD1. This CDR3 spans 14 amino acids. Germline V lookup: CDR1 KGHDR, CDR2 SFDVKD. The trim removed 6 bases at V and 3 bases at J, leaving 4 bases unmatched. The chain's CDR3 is CATSSTGDKNIQYF. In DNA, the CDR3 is TGTGCCACCAGTTCAACAGGGGACAAAAACATTCAGTACTTC.

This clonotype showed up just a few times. In nucleotides, the CDR3 is TGTGCCAGCAGCTATCTGATAGTAGGACAGGGGGTTATGGATACGCAGTATTTT. This gives the protein CASSYLIVGQGVMDTQYF. The rearrangement joins TRBV2 to TRBJ2-3; 10 nucleotides agree with TRBD1. The CDR3 is 18 amino acids. Trimming at V came to 6 bases and at J to 6 bases, leaving 18 bases not matched to a gene. In germline, CDR1 is SNHLY, CDR2 FYNNEI.

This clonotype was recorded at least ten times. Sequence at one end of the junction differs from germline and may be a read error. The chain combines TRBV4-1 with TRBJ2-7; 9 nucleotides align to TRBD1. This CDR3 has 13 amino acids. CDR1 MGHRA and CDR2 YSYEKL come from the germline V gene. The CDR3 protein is CASSQGTGSTKHF. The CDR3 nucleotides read TGCGCCAGCAGCCAGGGGACAGGGTCTACCAAGCACTTC.

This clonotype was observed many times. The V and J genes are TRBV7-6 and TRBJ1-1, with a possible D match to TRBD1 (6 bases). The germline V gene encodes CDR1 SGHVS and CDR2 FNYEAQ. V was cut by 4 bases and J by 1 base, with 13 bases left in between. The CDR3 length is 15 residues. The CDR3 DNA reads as TGTGCCAGCAGCTCATGGACAGCTAAGAACACTGAAGCTTTCTTT. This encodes CASSSWTAKNTEAFF.

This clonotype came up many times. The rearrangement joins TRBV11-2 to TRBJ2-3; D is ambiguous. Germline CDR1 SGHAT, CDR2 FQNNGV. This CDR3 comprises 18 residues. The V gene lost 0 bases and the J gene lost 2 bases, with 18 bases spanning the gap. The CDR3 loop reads CASSLERAIPGYTDTQYF. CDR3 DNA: TGTGCCAGCAGCTTAGAACGGGCGATCCCAGGATACACAGATACGCAGTATTTT. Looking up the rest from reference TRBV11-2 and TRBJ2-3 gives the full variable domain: EAGVAQSPRYKIIEKRQSVAFWCNPISGHATLYWYQQILGQGPKLLIQFQNNGVVDDSQLPKDRFSAERLKGVDSTLKIQPAKLEDSAVYLCASSLERAIPGYTDTQYFGPGTRLTVL.

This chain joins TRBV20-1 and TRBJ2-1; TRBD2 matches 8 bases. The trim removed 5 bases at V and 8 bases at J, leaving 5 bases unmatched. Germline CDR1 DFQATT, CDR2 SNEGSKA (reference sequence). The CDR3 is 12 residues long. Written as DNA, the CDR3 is TGCAGTGCTCCCAGCGGGAGCTATGAGCAGTTCTTC. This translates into CSAPSGSYEQFF.

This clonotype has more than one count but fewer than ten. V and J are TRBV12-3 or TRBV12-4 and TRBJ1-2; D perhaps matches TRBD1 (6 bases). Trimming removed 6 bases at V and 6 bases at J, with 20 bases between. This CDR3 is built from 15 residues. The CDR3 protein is CASSRRQATHHGYTF. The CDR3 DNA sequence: TGTGCCAGCAGCCGAAGACAGGCGACTCACCATGGCTACACCTTC.

CDR3 bases: TGTGCCAGCAGCGCCGGACAGGGGGGTAGAGGCTACACCTTC. Translated, it gives CASSAGQGGRGYTF. The chain joins TRBV2 to TRBJ1-2; 10 nucleotides agree with TRBD1. After removal of 6 bases from V and 8 bases from J, the junction contained 9 bases not matched to a gene. The V gene's germline CDR1 is SNHLY and CDR2 FYNNEI. The CDR3 consists of 14 residues.

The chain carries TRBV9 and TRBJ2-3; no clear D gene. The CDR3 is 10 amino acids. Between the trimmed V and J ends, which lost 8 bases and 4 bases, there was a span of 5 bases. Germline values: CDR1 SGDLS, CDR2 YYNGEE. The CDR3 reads CASTADTQYF. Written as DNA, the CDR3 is TGTGCCAGTACAGCAGATACGCAGTATTTT.